The entry below gives a single TCR beta chain sequence along with its context. Its antigen is as yet unknown. The sample comes from a study of siplizumab effects on memory and regulatory T cells. General observations from the study: The average Treg-derived proportion among mappable alloreactive CD4+ clones was 68.8% with siplizumab versus under 35% in controls.

Trimming removed 3 bases from V and 0 bases from J, with 9 bases in between. In germline, CDR1 is LNHDA, CDR2 SQIVND (reference sequence). CDR3 length: 15 residues. The table came from immunoSEQ multiplex PCR; TCRdb's copy has only in-frame clones and leaves some out. Of roughly 100,000 clones listed, over 90% were seen once; the top ten hold roughly 0.59%. The chain recombines TRBV19 with TRBJ1-5; D gene uncertain. This TCR came from a human donor in good health. Sequenced material: Tregs sorted from blood. This CDR3 is CASSMNGDSNQPQHF. CDR3 sequence (DNA): TGTGCCAGTAGTATGAACGGAGATAGCAATCAGCCCCAGCATTTT. The full variable domain, completed using reference TRBV19 and TRBJ1-5, is DGGITQSPKYLFRKEGQNVTLSCEQNLNHDAMYWYRQDPGQGLRLIYYSQIVNDFQKGDIAEGYSVSREKKESFPLTVTSAQKNPTAFYLCASSMNGDSNQPQHFGDGTRLSIL.